The source of this T cell receptor (beta chain) is a study of technical replicates of blood from a handful of donors. Method: immunoSEQ multiplex PCR; TCRdb's copy keeps in-frame clones and lacks some. The table lists around 67,000 clones, over 85% of them singletons. From germline, CDR1 is SGHDT and CDR2 YYEEEE. V was clipped by 3 bases and J by 3 bases; unmatched bases: 4. The CDR3 has 14 amino acids. Sequencing was carried out using T cells isolated from PBMCs. The clonotype comes from a human donor in good health. The chain joins TRBV5-6 to TRBJ2-7; 9 nucleotides align to TRBD1. The CDR3 DNA follows: TGTGCCAGCAGCTCGACAGGGGGACGCTACGAGCAGTACTTC. Its protein product is CASSSTGGRYEQYF. The whole variable domain, remainder taken from reference TRBV5-6 and TRBJ2-7, is DAGVTQSPTHLIKTRGQQVTLRCSPKSGHDTVSWYQQALGQGPQFIFQYYEEEERQRGNFPDRFSGHQFPNYSSELNVNALLLGDSALYLCASSSTGGRYEQYFGPGTRLTVT.